The T cell receptor (beta chain) under discussion was sequenced for a study of beta chain features in type 1 diabetes. Study observations and caveats: Using cDNA template may skew counts toward highly expressing activated cells.

With 1 base removed from V and 1 base from J, the gap between germline ends came to 14 bases. The CDR3 has 17 residues. Germline V lookup: CDR1 SQVTM, CDR2 ANQGSEA. The sequenced template was cDNA made from the entire isolated RNA. Here immunoSEQ multiplex PCR was the method, and the copy in TCRdb shows in-frame clones only, minus some. The top ten clones hold about 0.087% of a sample with over 500,000 clones, 15% of them seen once. This clone was found a few times. Its antigen remains unknown. This sequence was found in a man between 18 and 35 years old in good health. Sequenced material: naive CD4+ T cells from blood. The chain has TRBV29-1 and TRBJ2-6; no clear D gene. The CDR3 coding sequence is TGCAGCGTTGAAGCTGGCGGTTCAGTATCTGGGGCCAACGTCCTGACTTTC. As protein: CSVEAGGSVSGANVLTF. Full variable domain (rest looked up from reference TRBV29-1 and TRBJ2-6): SAVISQKPSRDICQRGTSLTIQCQVDSQVTMMFWYRQQPGQSLTLIATANQGSEATYESGFVIDKFPISRPNLTFSTLTVSNMSPEDSSIYLCSVEAGGSVSGANVLTFGAGSRLTVL.